One and the same sample provided the 20 T cell receptor beta chains below, sequenced in a study of beta chain features in type 1 diabetes. The study's findings and limits: Shortening that was moderate but significant affected the TCRB CDR3s of Type 1 diabetes patients in all four CD4+ subsets.

The investigators reverse transcribed all of the isolated RNA, so they sequenced expressed TCRB transcripts. Using immunoSEQ multiplex PCR, the repertoire was profiled, and TCRdb retains in-frame clones only, with some absent. The sample lists 150,000 to 190,000 clones, approximately 10% seen once, with under 0.55% in the top ten. Their target antigens are unknown. Sequencing was done on a sample of central memory CD4+ T cells from blood. Source of these receptors: a man aged 30 to 39 with type 1 diabetes.

There are many counts of this clone. This chain connects TRBV19 to TRBJ1-1, with D uncertain. The CDR3 has 14 amino acids. Trimming removed 4 bases from V and 0 bases from J, with 9 bases in between. Germline assignment: CDR1 LNHDA and CDR2 SQIVND (reference sequence). This CDR3 reads CASSKQSMNTEAFF. The CDR3 nucleotides are TGTGCCAGTAGTAAACAGAGCATGAACACTGAAGCTTTCTTT.

This chain's CDR3 is CASSDINRGNTEAFF. CDR3 nucleotide sequence: TGTGCCAGCAGTGACATCAACAGGGGCAACACTGAAGCTTTCTTT. The J gene is TRBJ1-1, the V gene TRBV6-1; 7 positions match TRBD1. The CDR3 is made up of 15 amino acids. Germline CDR1 MNHNS, CDR2 SASEGT. Unmatched junction bases numbered 6, after V lost 3 bases and J lost 2 bases.

This clone was counted only a few times. The J gene is TRBJ2-2, the V gene TRBV5-1, with D maybe TRBD2 (6 bases). Germline-derived CDR1 and CDR2 are SGHRS and YFSETQ. This CDR3 has 16 residues. V shed 0 bases and J shed 4 bases, with 13 bases lying between them. CDR3 amino acids: CASSLGRGGVTGELFF. The CDR3 nucleotides are TGCGCCAGCAGCTTGGGACGCGGAGGGGTCACCGGGGAGCTGTTTTTT.

The chain employs TRBV11-2 and TRBJ1-1; tentatively, D is TRBD1 (6 bases). The length of the CDR3 is 15 residues. From germline, CDR1 is SGHAT and CDR2 FQNNGV. Trimming pared 3 bases from V and 1 base from J, leaving 12 bases between. The CDR3 DNA sequence: TGTGCCAGCAGCTTCGCCGGACAGCAGAACACTGAAGCTTTCTTT. Its protein product is CASSFAGQQNTEAFF. Using reference TRBV11-2 and TRBJ1-1 for the parts outside the CDR3, the full variable domain is EAGVAQSPRYKIIEKRQSVAFWCNPISGHATLYWYQQILGQGPKLLIQFQNNGVVDDSQLPKDRFSAERLKGVDSTLKIQPAKLEDSAVYLCASSFAGQQNTEAFFGQGTRLTVV.

This clone has just a few counts. V is TRBV16 and J is TRBJ1-1; 8 bases are shared with TRBD1. Germline trimming cut 4 bases from V and 6 bases from J; bases unmatched to any gene: 4. This CDR3 spans 13 amino acids. Germline CDR1 KGHSY, CDR2 FQNENV. This CDR3 is CASSPDRGAEAFF. Here the CDR3 DNA reads TGTGCCAGCAGCCCTGACAGGGGCGCTGAAGCTTTCTTT.

V gene TRBV5-6 combines with J gene TRBJ2-7; D perhaps matches TRBD1 (6 bases). Trimming took off 4 bases at V and 7 bases at J, with 12 bases between the two ends. CDR1 is SGHDT and CDR2 is YYEEEE in the germline V gene. The CDR3 is made up of 12 amino acids. The CDR3 region is CASSRQAREQYF. The CDR3 DNA sequence: TGTGCCAGCAGCCGACAGGCCCGGGAGCAGTACTTC.

This clone appeared a few times. The rearrangement links TRBV9 to TRBJ1-5; tentatively, D is TRBD1 (5 bases). CDR1 and CDR2 from the germline V gene are SGDLS and YYNGEE. V dropped 1 base and J dropped 3 bases, with 8 bases sitting between them. The CDR3 is made up of 14 amino acids. CDR3: CASSVQGDNQPQHF. As DNA, the CDR3 is TGTGCCAGCAGCGTACAGGGTGACAATCAGCCCCAGCATTTT.

The V gene is TRBV19, the J gene TRBJ2-4, with TRBD2 identical over 8 bases. V shed 7 bases, J shed 1 base, and the junction held 3 bases outside the gene matches. Germline V lookup: CDR1 LNHDA, CDR2 SQIVND (reference sequence). The length of the CDR3 is 14 residues. CDR3 DNA: TGTGCCAGTACGGGCGGGAGGGCCAAAAACATTCAGTACTTC. Its protein is CASTGGRAKNIQYF.

This clone was picked up a small number of times. The chain joins TRBV5-6 to TRBJ2-5; 11 nucleotides align to TRBD2. This CDR3 contains 15 residues. Trimming at V came to 7 bases and at J to 3 bases, leaving 8 bases not matched to a gene. Germline V gene sequence: CDR1 SGHDT, CDR2 YYEEEE. This chain's CDR3 is CASFAGLAEEETQYF. The CDR3 coding sequence is TGTGCCAGCTTCGCGGGACTAGCGGAAGAAGAGACCCAGTACTTC. The variable domain in full, with the rest retrieved from reference TRBV5-6 and TRBJ2-5, is DAGVTQSPTHLIKTRGQQVTLRCSPKSGHDTVSWYQQALGQGPQFIFQYYEEEERQRGNFPDRFSGHQFPNYSSELNVNALLLGDSALYLCASFAGLAEEETQYFGPGTRLLVL.

The genes are TRBV18 and TRBJ1-4; unclear D gene. This CDR3 is 15 amino acids long. V lost 2 bases, J lost 0 bases, and 7 bases lay in between. The germline V gene has CDR1 KGHSH and CDR2 LQKENI. The CDR3 loop is CASSPSIATNEKLFF. The CDR3, as DNA: TGTGCCAGCTCACCAAGCATCGCAACTAATGAAAAACTGTTTTTT.

The rearrangement links TRBV6-1 to TRBJ2-5; possibly TRBD2 for D (6 bases). V was pared by 7 bases and J by 7 bases, with 19 bases between. Germline CDR1 MNHNS, CDR2 SASEGT. This CDR3 contains 14 residues. DNA for the CDR3: TGTGCCAGCACTCCGGGACTCCAATGGGGGACCCAGTACTTC. Its translation: CASTPGLQWGTQYF.

J is TRBJ1-2 and V is TRBV28; 7 positions agree with TRBD1. V lost 5 bases to trimming and J lost 8 bases; unmatched junction nucleotides: 14. Germline V gene data show CDR1 as MDHEN and CDR2 as SYDVKM. The CDR3 has 15 amino acids. The CDR3 protein is CASSRTGTLLGGYTF. The CDR3 DNA reads as TGTGCCAGCAGTAGGACAGGCACCCTATTGGGAGGCTACACCTTC.

The chain carries TRBV20-1 and TRBJ2-1; D is unclear. Trimming removed 6 bases from V and 8 bases from J, with 11 bases in between. Germline V lookup: CDR1 DFQATT, CDR2 SNEGSKA (reference sequence). The CDR3 totals 11 residues. The CDR3 bases are TGCAGTGCCCTAGGAGCCGATGAGCAGTTCTTC. This codes for CSALGADEQFF.

This clone has more than one count but fewer than ten. The chain couples TRBV25-1 to TRBJ1-2; 11 nucleotides align to TRBD1. The ends lost 3 bases at V and 5 bases at J; junction bases unmatched: 2. Germline V gene sequence: CDR1 MGHDK, CDR2 SYGVNS. The CDR3 extends over 14 amino acids. The CDR3 sequence is CASSDRDRGYGYTF. The CDR3 nucleotides read TGTGCCAGCAGTGACCGGGACAGGGGGTATGGCTACACCTTC.

The chain links TRBV7-9 to TRBJ1-1; the D is unclear. Germline V gives CDR1 SEHNR, CDR2 FQNEAQ (reference sequence). The CDR3 has 17 residues. The V and J ends lost 1 base and 0 bases respectively, with 15 bases between them. The CDR3 region is CASSLVSPGDLNTEAFF. The CDR3 DNA reads TGTGCCAGCAGCTTAGTCTCCCCCGGGGATCTGAACACTGAAGCTTTCTTT.

This clone was seen more than once but under ten times. The same CDR3 can be traced to other DNA sequences in this sample. The CDR3 DNA follows: TGCGCCAGCAGCTTGGTTCAGGGCTCCTACGAGCAGTACTTC. Translating it yields CASSLVQGSYEQYF. This rearrangement joins TRBV5-1 to TRBJ2-7, with D perhaps TRBD1 (5 bases). Germline V gives CDR1 SGHRS, CDR2 YFSETQ. The germline V and J ends were trimmed by 0 bases and 0 bases, with 7 bases remaining between them. This CDR3 is 14 amino acids long.

The V call is TRBV27, the J call TRBJ2-1, with 9 bases aligning to TRBD2. The length of the CDR3 is 16 residues. The V segment lost 4 bases and the J segment 6 bases; nucleotides outside the gene matches: 10. Germline values: CDR1 MNHEY, CDR2 SMNVEV (reference sequence). CDR3 sequence: CASSSVAGVLTNEQFF. The CDR3 DNA reads TGTGCCAGCAGTTCGGTAGCGGGGGTACTCACCAATGAGCAGTTCTTC.

Only a few counts were recorded for this clone. The chain recombines TRBV10-3 with TRBJ1-2; D is uncertain. V lost 1 base to trimming and J lost 6 bases, with 9 bases between them. Per the germline V gene, CDR1 is ENHRY and CDR2 is SYGVKD. The CDR3 covers 13 residues. CDR3 DNA sequence: TGTGCCATCAGTGAGTTGTCCGGTGATGGCTACACCTTC. Protein: CAISELSGDGYTF.

The table lists this clone with a few counts. The rearrangement links TRBV5-1 to TRBJ2-2, with 8 bases that match TRBD2. Germline V gene data show CDR1 as SGHRS and CDR2 as YFSETQ. The CDR3 is made up of 15 amino acids. V was clipped by 1 base and J by 5 bases; unmatched bases: 4. The CDR3 sequence is CASSLREGGTGELFF. Written as DNA, the CDR3 is TGCGCCAGCAGCTTGCGGGAGGGAGGAACCGGGGAGCTGTTTTTT.

This clone occurred a few times. This sequence joins TRBV5-6 and TRBJ1-2; D is unresolved. The CDR3 has 12 residues. The V gene lost 1 base and the J gene lost 7 bases, with 8 bases spanning the gap. Germline assignment: CDR1 SGHDT and CDR2 YYEEEE. The CDR3 loop is CASSLPAGGYTF. The CDR3 DNA reads as TGTGCCAGCAGCTTGCCTGCGGGTGGCTACACCTTC.